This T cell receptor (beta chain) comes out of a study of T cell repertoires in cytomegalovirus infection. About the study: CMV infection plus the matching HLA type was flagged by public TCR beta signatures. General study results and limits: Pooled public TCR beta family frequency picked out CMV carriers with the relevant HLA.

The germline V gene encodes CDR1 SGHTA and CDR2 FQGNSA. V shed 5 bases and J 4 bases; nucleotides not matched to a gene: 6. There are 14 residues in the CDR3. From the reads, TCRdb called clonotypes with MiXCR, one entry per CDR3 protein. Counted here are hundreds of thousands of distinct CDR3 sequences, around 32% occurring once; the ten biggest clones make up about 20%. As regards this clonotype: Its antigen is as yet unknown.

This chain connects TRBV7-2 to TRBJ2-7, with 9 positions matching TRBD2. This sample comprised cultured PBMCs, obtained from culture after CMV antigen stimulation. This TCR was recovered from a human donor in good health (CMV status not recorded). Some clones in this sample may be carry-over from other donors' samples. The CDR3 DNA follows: TGTGCCAGCAGCCAAGCGGGGGGTTCGTACGAGCAGTACTTC. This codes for CASSQAGGSYEQYF.